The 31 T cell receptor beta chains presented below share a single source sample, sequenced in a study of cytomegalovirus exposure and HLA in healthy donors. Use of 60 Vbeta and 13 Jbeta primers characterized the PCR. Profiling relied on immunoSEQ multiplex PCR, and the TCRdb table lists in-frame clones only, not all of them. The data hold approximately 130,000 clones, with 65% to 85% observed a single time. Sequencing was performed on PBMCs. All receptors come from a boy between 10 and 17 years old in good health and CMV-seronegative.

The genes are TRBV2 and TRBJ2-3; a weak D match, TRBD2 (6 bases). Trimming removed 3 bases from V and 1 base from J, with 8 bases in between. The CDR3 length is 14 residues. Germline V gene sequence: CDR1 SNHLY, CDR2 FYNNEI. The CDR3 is CASSDIAGTDTQYF. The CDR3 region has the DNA TGTGCCAGCAGTGATATAGCGGGCACAGATACGCAGTATTTT.

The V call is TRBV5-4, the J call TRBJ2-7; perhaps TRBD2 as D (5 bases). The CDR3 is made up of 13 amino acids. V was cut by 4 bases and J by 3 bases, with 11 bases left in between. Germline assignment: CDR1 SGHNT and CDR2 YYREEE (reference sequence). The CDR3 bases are TGTGCCAGCAGCCTCCGGGGAGACTACGAGCAGTACTTC. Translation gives CASSLRGDYEQYF.

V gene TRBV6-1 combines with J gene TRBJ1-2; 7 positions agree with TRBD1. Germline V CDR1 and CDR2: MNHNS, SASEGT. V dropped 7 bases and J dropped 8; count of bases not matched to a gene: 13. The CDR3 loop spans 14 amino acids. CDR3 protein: CASIEGGGARGYTF. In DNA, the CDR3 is TGTGCCAGCATCGAAGGAGGGGGCGCGCGGGGCTACACCTTC.

DNA for the CDR3: TGTGCCAGCAGTTTACGGGAGGGTACCAATGAGCAGTTCTTC. Its protein product is CASSLREGTNEQFF. This chain links TRBV27 with TRBJ2-1; 8 positions agree with TRBD2. The CDR3 is 14 amino acids. The V segment lost 2 bases and the J segment 6 bases; nucleotides outside the gene matches: 3. Germline V gene data show CDR1 as MNHEY and CDR2 as SMNVEV (reference sequence).

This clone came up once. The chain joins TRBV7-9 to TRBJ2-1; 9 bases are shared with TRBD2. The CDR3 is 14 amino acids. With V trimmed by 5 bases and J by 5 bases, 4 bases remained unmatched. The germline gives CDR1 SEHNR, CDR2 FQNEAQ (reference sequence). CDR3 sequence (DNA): TGTGCCAGCAGCGGCATAGCGGGGGACAATGAGCAGTTCTTC. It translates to CASSGIAGDNEQFF.

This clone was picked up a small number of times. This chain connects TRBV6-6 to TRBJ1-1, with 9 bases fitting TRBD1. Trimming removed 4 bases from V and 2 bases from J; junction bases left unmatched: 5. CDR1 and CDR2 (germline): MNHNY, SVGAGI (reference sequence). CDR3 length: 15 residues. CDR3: CASSLTTGGNTEAFF. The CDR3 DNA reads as TGTGCCAGCAGTTTGACGACAGGGGGTAACACTGAAGCTTTCTTT.

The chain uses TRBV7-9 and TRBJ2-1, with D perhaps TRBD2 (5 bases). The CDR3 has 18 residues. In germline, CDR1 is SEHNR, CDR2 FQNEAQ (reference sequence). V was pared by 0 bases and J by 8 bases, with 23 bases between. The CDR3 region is CASSLATTLGRVFYEQFF. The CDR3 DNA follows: TGTGCCAGCAGCTTAGCTACAACACTAGGCAGAGTCTTTTATGAGCAGTTCTTC.

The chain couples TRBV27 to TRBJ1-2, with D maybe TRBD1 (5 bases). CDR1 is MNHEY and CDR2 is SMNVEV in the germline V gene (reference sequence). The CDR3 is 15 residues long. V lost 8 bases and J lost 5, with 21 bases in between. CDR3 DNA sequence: TGTGCCAGCTCGGACACCCTAGGCTACAATTATGGCTACACCTTC. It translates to CASSDTLGYNYGYTF.

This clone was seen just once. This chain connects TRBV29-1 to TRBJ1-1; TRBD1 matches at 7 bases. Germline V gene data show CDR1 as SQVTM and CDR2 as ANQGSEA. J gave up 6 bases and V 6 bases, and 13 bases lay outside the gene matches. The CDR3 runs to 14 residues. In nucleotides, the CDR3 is TGCAGCGTCGGAACGACAGGGAACCCGCCTGAAGCTTTCTTT. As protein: CSVGTTGNPPEAFF.

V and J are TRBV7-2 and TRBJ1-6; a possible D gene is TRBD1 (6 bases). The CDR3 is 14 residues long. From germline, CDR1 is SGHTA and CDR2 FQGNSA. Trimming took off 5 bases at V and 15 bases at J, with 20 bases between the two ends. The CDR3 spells CASSPSRTEMLLHF. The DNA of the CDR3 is TGTGCCAGCAGCCCCTCCCGGACAGAGATGCTCCTCCACTTT.

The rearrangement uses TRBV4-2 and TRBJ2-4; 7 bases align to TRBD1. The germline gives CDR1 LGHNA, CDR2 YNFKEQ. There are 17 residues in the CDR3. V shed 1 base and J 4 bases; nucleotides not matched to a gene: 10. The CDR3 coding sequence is TGTGCCAGCAGCCAAGCCGACAGGGTGGGTTCAAAAAACATTCAGTACTTC. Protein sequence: CASSQADRVGSKNIQYF.

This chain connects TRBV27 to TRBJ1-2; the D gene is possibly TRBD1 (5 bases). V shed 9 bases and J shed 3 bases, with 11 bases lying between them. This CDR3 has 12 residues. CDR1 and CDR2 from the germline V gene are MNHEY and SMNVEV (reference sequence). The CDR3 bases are TGTGCCAGATCCGGGACTCACTATGGCTACACCTTC. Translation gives CARSGTHYGYTF.

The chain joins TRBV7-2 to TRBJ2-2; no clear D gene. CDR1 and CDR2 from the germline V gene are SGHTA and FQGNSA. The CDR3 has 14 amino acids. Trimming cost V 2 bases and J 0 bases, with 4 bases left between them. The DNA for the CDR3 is TGTGCCAGCAGCTTATTAACGAACACCGGGGAGCTGTTTTTT. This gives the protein CASSLLTNTGELFF.

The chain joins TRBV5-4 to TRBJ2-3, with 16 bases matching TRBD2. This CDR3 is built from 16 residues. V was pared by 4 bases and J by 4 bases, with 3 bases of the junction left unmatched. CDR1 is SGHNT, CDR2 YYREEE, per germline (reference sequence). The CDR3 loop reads CASSPGTSGRADTQYF. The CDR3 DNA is TGTGCCAGCAGCCCCGGGACTAGCGGGAGGGCAGATACGCAGTATTTT. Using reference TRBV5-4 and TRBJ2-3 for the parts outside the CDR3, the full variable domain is ETGVTQSPTHLIKTRGQQVTLRCSSQSGHNTVSWYQQALGQGPQFIFQYYREEENGRGNFPPRFSGLQFPNYSSELNVNALELDDSALYLCASSPGTSGRADTQYFGPGTRLTVL.

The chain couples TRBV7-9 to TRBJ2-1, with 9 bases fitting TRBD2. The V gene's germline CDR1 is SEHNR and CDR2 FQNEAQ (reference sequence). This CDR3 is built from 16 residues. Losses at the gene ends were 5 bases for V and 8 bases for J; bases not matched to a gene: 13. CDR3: CASSPSAGGPSHEQFF. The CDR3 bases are TGTGCCAGCAGCCCCTCGGCGGGAGGGCCTTCCCATGAGCAGTTCTTC.

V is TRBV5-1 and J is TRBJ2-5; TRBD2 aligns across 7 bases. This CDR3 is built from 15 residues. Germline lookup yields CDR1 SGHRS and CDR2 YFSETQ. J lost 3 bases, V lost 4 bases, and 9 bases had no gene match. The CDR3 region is CASSPGDYLKETQYF. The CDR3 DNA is TGCGCCAGCAGCCCCGGGGACTATCTTAAAGAGACCCAGTACTTC.

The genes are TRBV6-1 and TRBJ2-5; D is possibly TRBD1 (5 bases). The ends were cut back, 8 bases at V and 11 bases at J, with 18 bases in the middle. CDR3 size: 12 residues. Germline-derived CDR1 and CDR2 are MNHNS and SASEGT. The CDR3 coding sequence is TGTGCCAGCTACAGACAGTCTTATGAGCAGTACTTC. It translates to CASYRQSYEQYF.

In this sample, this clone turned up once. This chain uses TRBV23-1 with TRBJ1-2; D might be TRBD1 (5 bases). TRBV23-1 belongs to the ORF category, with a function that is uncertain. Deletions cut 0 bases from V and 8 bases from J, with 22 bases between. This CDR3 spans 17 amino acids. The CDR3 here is CASSQSPRITRWGGYTF. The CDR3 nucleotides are TGCGCCAGCAGTCAATCGCCACGTATCACTCGTTGGGGCGGCTACACCTTC.

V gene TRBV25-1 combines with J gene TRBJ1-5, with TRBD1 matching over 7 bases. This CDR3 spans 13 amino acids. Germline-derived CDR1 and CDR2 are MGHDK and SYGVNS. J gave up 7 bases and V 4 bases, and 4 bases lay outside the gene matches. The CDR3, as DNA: TGTGCCAGCAGTGGGGACAGTCGCCAGCCCCAGCATTTT. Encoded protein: CASSGDSRQPQHF.

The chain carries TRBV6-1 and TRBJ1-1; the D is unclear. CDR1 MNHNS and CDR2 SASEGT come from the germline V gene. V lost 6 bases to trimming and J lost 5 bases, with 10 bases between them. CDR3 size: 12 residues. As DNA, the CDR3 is TGTGCCAGCAGGGAGGGTTGGACTGAAGCTTTCTTT. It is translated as CASREGWTEAFF.

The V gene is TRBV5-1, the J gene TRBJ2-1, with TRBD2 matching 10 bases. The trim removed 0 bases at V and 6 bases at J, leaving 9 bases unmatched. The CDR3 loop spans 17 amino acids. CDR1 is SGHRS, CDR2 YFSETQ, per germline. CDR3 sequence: CASSLAGGLAGVNEQFF. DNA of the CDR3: TGCGCCAGCAGCTTGGCGGGGGGCCTAGCGGGAGTCAATGAGCAGTTCTTC.

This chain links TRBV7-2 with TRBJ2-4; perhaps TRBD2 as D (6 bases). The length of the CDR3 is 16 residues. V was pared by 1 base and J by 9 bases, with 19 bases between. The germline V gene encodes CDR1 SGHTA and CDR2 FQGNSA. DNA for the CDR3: TGTGCCAGCAGCTTAGAGGCTGCGGCGGGGTGGGGCATTCAGTACTTC. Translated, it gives CASSLEAAAGWGIQYF.

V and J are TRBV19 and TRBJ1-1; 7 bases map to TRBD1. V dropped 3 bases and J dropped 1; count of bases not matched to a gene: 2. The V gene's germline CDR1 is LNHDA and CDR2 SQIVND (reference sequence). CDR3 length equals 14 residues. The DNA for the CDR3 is TGTGCCAGTAGTATGGGACAGCCGAACACTGAAGCTTTCTTT. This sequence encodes CASSMGQPNTEAFF.

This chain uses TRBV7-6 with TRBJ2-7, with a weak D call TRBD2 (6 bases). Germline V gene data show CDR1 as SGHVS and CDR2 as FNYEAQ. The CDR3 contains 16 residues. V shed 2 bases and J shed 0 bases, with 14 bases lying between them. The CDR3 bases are TGTGCCAGCAGCTTAATGCCCGACGGGAGCTCCTACGAGCAGTACTTC. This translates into CASSLMPDGSSYEQYF.

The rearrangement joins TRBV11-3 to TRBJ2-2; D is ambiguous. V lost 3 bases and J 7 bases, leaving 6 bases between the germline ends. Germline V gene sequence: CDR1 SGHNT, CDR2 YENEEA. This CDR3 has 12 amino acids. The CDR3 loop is CASSFSYGELFF. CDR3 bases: TGTGCCAGCAGCTTTTCGTACGGGGAGCTGTTTTTT.

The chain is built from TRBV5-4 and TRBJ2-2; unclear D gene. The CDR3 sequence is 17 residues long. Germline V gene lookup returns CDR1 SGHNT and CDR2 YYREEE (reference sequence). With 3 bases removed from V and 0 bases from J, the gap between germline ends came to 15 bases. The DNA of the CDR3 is TGTGCCAGCAGCTCAAGAATAGCACCCACGAACACCGGGGAGCTGTTTTTT. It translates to CASSSRIAPTNTGELFF.

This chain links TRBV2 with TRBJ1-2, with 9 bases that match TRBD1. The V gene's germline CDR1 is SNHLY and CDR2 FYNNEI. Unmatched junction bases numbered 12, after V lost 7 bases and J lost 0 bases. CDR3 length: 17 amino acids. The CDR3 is CASTVDGDREPNYGYTF. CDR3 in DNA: TGTGCCAGCACGGTTGATGGGGACAGGGAACCTAACTATGGCTACACCTTC.

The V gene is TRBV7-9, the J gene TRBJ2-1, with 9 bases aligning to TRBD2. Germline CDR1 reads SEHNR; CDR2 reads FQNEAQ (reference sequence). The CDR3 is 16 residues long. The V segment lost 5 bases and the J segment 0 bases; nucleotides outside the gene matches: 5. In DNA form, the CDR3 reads TGTGCCAGCAGCCACAGACTAGCGGCCTCCTACAATGAGCAGTTCTTC. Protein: CASSHRLAASYNEQFF.

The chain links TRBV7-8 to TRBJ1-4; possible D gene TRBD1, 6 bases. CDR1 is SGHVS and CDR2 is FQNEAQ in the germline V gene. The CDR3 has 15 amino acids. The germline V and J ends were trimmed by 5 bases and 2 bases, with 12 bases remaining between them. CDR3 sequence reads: CASSIRDTTNEKLFF. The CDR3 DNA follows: TGTGCCAGCAGCATCCGGGACACCACTAATGAAAAACTGTTTTTT.

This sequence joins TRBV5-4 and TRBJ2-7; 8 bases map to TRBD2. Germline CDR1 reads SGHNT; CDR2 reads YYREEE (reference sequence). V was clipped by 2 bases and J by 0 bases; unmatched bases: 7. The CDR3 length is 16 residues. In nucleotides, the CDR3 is TGTGCCAGCAGCTTTGTAACACTAGCGGACTCCTACGAGCAGTACTTC. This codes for CASSFVTLADSYEQYF.

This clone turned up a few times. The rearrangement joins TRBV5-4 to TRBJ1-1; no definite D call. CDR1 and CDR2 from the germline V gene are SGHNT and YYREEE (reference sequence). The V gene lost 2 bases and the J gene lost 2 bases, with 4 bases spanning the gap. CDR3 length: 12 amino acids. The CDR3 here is CASSLTNTEAFF. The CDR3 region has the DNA TGTGCCAGCAGCTTAACTAACACTGAAGCTTTCTTT.